Listed below are T cell receptor beta chains from one sample, sequenced in a study of CXCR3-negative and CXCR3-positive naive CD8 T cells. TCRdb reprocessed the 5' RACE reads and reports one entry per CDR3 protein, with no DNA. The sample spans roughly 130,000 distinct CDR3 sequences; the ten largest clones claim 0.5% to 0.6%. The sample consisted of naive CXCR3+ CD8+ T cells from blood. The receptors were sampled from a human donor in good health. Some clones in this sample may be carry-over from other donors' samples. Both conserved end residues are part of each CDR3.

>TRBV3-1|TRBJ2-7
CASSPPDGYYEQYF
>TRBV7-9|TRBJ1-3
CASTALDSGNTIYF
>TRBV6-5|TRBJ2-3
CASSPDHETDTQYF
>TRBV4-3|TRBJ1-1
CASSRDRDPNTEAFF
>TRBV20-1|TRBJ1-2
CSARRQGKDGYTF
>TRBV11-1|TRBJ2-7
CASSVRDRPQEQYF
>TRBV6-1|TRBJ2-5
CASIEGQPKYF
>TRBV9|TRBJ1-2
CASSVGTADSYGYTF
>TRBV7-6|TRBJ1-5
CASSLLGAGQPQHF
>TRBV20-1|TRBJ1-1
CSARDRNLTGWAFF
>TRBV29-1|TRBJ2-7
CSGVDGYEQYF